This TCR beta chain was recovered during a study of identical twins (dated by TCRdb to 2016 to 2017). About the investigation overall: The study deep-sequenced TCR alpha and beta repertoires from monozygotic twins, unrelated adults of various ages and cord blood to test whether fetal clonotypes persist. Replicate twin experiments were performed at different times using different library preparation protocols to rule out contamination.

This clonotype was counted only a few times. What this receptor recognizes is not known. Base qualities are missing; no much larger clone stands one base away. For CDR1 and CDR2, the germline V gene lists MNHEY and SVGEGT. The CDR3 goes from the cysteine to the phenylalanine over 18 residues. The DNA shown is the 54-base CDR3, in frame from base 1. Compared with germline, V lacks 4 bases and J lacks 7 bases; bases without a gene match: 15. Preparation of the library involved 5' RACE. Sequencing was carried out with an Illumina HiSeq 2000. A universal primer binding site was introduced by template switching, and a unique molecular identifier was present in the final cDNA, enabling accurate counting of TCR cDNA molecules. Specific primers in the conserved constant-segment region were used to synthesize first-strand cDNA for the TCR alpha and beta chains. To control for contamination, every cDNA library carried two barcodes: a SMART-Mk sample barcode plus Illumina barcodes. TruSeq adapter sequences and Illumina sample barcodes were added in two successive PCR steps. Sequencing of the TCR alpha and beta cDNA libraries was done on the Illumina HiSeq platform using custom primers. The authors' analysis ran thus. Unique molecular identifiers were extracted from raw reads with MiGEC, and CDR3 positions were determined with MiXCR. For each individual, recombination models were inferred using an EM algorithm with the repgenHMM and IGoR tools. Shared clonotype analysis was performed with the tcR package in R, normalizing sharing by the product of cloneset sizes. To study raw recombination without the effects of thymic and clonal selection, out-of-frame nonproductive sequences were analyzed. TCRdb's own reprocessing of the public reads used fastp at Q25 and MiXCR and kept productive beta chains. Each entry is one CDR3 protein sequence, shown with its most common DNA and genes. The V and J calls and clone size come from TCRdb's table, not from the authors' own analysis. The sample table shows 300,000 to 400,000 distinct CDR3 sequences, and 9% to 15% are seen once. 7.2% of the sample goes to the ten largest clones.

Summary of the overall study and its limitations: The excess sharing between twins in beta out-of-frame sequences was weaker because fewer shared sequences reduced the signal-to-noise ratio. Compared with coincidental sharing between unrelated individuals, out-of-frame TCR alpha sequences shared between twins had an excess of sequences with low generation probability. Recombination models systematically underestimated out-of-frame TCR alpha sharing in monozygotic twins but agreed with sharing between unrelated individuals. Because the same donors could not be followed over many years, conclusions were based on cross-sectional statistical analysis. Zero-insertion analyses could be partly confounded by invariant T cells such as MAIT and iNKT, although diverse VJ usage argued against such confounding for most clonotypes. Abundant cord blood beta clonotypes had fewer insertions, young adult naive repertoires showed a similar but weaker trend, and memory repertoires showed no such trend.

Every donor in the study was a healthy Caucasian. Three pairs of female monozygotic twins, all aged roughly 18 to 30 years, made up the twin cohort. Positive isolation kits from Invitrogen were used to isolate CD4+ and CD8+ T cell populations. These sequences were also reported in another study, on yellow fever vaccine responses in identical twins. The second study reports: The T cell response to vaccination in identical twins was reported by the authors to appear partly convergent and partly personalized. The study precisely tracked vaccine-responding T cell clones in identical twins.

This sequence uses TRBV6-2 or TRBV6-3 and TRBJ2-1; 11 bases in between match TRBD1. Sequencing used CD8+ T cells sorted from blood. The TCR was taken from a woman between 18 and 30 years old in good health. CDR3 sequence: CASSFPIPGTGGNNEQFF. Here is the DNA: TGTGCCAGCAGTTTCCCAATTCCCGGGACAGGGGGTAATAATGAGCAGTTCTTC.